Sequencing of this TCR beta chain was carried out in a study of shared clonotypes between healthy human individuals. Study background: Sampling drew on donors who were two women and a few men aged 18 to 49.

The donors, healthy adults who were HIV-negative, had experienced no recent acute infections or vaccinations. TCRdb's table, derived via immunoSEQ multiplex PCR, lists solely in-frame clones and lacks some. This sample carries more than 400,000 clones, around four fifths of them seen once, and the ten largest clones take about 11%. Per the germline V gene, CDR1 is SNHLY and CDR2 is FYNNEI. The CDR3 covers 14 residues. Trimming removed 6 bases at V and 0 bases at J, with 9 bases between. The V call is TRBV2, the J call TRBJ2-1; D not resolved. Sequenced material: PBMCs. The clonotype was recovered from a woman between 35 and 50 years old in good health. Some clones in this sample may be carry-over from other donors' samples. This chain's CDR3 is CASRPLHSYNEQFF. DNA of the CDR3: TGTGCCAGCAGGCCACTACACTCCTACAATGAGCAGTTCTTC.